These 30 T cell receptor beta chains share one sample of origin, sequenced in a study of early T cells in non-severe SARS-CoV-2 infection. MiXCR, applied by TCRdb to the 5' RACE reads, yields one record per CDR3 protein. The table has roughly 80,000 distinct CDR3 sequences, about 6.5% seen once; the top ten hold 7.8%. Material for sequencing was whole blood. These receptors originate from an adult who was a healthcare worker with PCR-confirmed SARS-CoV-2 infection or an uninfected control (not recorded which).

This clonotype was detected a few times. The CDR3 bases are TGTGCCAGCAGCGGACAGTCGGAGCAGTTCTTC. Translation gives CASSGQSEQFF. V is TRBV6-6 and J is TRBJ2-1, with D possibly TRBD1 on 6 matching bases. V lost 6 bases and J lost 10, with 10 bases in between. The CDR3 covers 11 residues. Germline V gene lookup returns CDR1 MNHNY and CDR2 SVGAGI (reference sequence).

This clonotype was counted ten times or more. The V and J genes are TRBV6-5 and TRBJ2-3; 9 bases align to TRBD1. The CDR3 runs 15 residues. With 2 bases clipped from V and 0 bases from J, the junction kept 0 bases outside the gene matches. CDR1 and CDR2 from the germline V gene are MNHEY and SVGAGI. CDR3 protein: CASSYGTGSTDTQYF. DNA for the CDR3: TGTGCCAGCAGTTACGGGACAGGGAGCACAGATACGCAGTATTTT.

Concerning this clonotype: Since no conserved phenylalanine or tryptophan closes the CDR3, a read error is the likely cause. The V and J genes are TRBV4-2 and TRBJ2-7; 8 nucleotides align to TRBD2. The CDR3 is made up of 14 amino acids. The germline CDR1 and CDR2 sequences are LGHNA and YNFKEQ. The trim removed 4 bases at V and 9 bases at J, leaving 11 bases unmatched. In DNA, the CDR3 is TGTGCCAGCAGCCTAATCCCCCGGGAGGGGGGGCAGTACTTG. Protein product: CASSLIPREGGQYL.

This clonotype was detected only a few times. The CDR3: CSARAPQGNDNSPLHF. The DNA of the CDR3 is TGCAGTGCTAGAGCCCCCCAGGGAAACGATAATTCACCCCTCCACTTT. This chain connects TRBV20-1 to TRBJ1-6; tentative D call: TRBD1 (5 bases). Germline values: CDR1 DFQATT, CDR2 SNEGSKA (reference sequence). The CDR3 sequence is 16 residues long. Trimming removed 1 base at V and 5 bases at J, with 15 bases between.

V and J are TRBV19 and TRBJ1-2, with a weak D call TRBD1 (5 bases). Germline CDR1 LNHDA, CDR2 SQIVND (reference sequence). This CDR3 has 14 amino acids. V was clipped by 3 bases and J by 2 bases, with 10 bases between them. CDR3 loop: CASSIQGVNYGYTF. The CDR3 DNA reads as TGTGCCAGTAGTATCCAGGGAGTCAACTATGGCTACACCTTC.

The rearrangement uses TRBV6-5 and TRBJ2-7; tentative D call: TRBD1 (7 bases). The germline V gene has CDR1 MNHEY and CDR2 SVGAGI. V was pared by 6 bases and J by 3 bases, with 24 bases between. The CDR3 length is 17 residues. The CDR3 reads CASSSRGGTASRYEQYF. The CDR3 coding sequence is TGTGCCAGCAGCTCTAGAGGGGGGACAGCCTCACGCTACGAGCAGTACTTC.

This clonotype was found a few times. The chain employs TRBV28 and TRBJ1-1, with 7 bases that match TRBD1. The V segment lost 8 bases and the J segment 4 bases; nucleotides outside the gene matches: 7. Germline CDR1 and CDR2: MDHEN and SYDVKM. The CDR3 runs 13 residues. CDR3 in amino acids: CASRTQGTTEAFF. The DNA of the CDR3 is TGTGCCAGCCGGACACAGGGGACCACTGAAGCTTTCTTT.

At least ten counts were recorded for this clonotype. The chain joins TRBV9 to TRBJ1-3; D not certain. Germline V CDR1 and CDR2: SGDLS, YYNGEE. The CDR3 runs to 16 residues. V shed 4 bases and J shed 2 bases, with 16 bases lying between them. CDR3 sequence reads: CASSTPTWKPGNTIYF. The CDR3 bases are TGTGCCAGCAGCACCCCAACTTGGAAGCCTGGAAACACCATATATTTT.

The gene calls are TRBV28 and TRBJ2-2; D possibly uses TRBD1 or TRBD2 (5 bases each). Germline V CDR1 and CDR2: MDHEN, SYDVKM. Between the trimmed V and J ends, which lost 5 bases and 6 bases, there was a span of 19 bases. CDR3 length equals 16 residues. In DNA form, the CDR3 reads TGTGCCAGCAGTCGAGGGGACGTAATTCGGGCCGGGGAGCTGTTTTTT. Protein sequence: CASSRGDVIRAGELFF.

This clonotype was seen repeatedly, ten times or more. The rearrangement joins TRBV20-1 to TRBJ1-2, with 7 nucleotides matching TRBD1. V lost 5 bases to trimming and J lost 0 bases; unmatched junction nucleotides: 9. Germline assignment: CDR1 DFQATT and CDR2 SNEGSKA (reference sequence). The CDR3 consists of 15 residues. DNA for the CDR3: TGCAGTGCTCACTTCGGGGACAGTCCTAACTATGGCTACACCTTC. Protein product: CSAHFGDSPNYGYTF.

J is TRBJ2-7 and V is TRBV6-6; 8 nucleotides agree with TRBD1. Germline V gene sequence: CDR1 MNHNY, CDR2 SVGAGI (reference sequence). The CDR3 spans 16 residues. V gave up 5 bases and J gave up 3 bases; unmatched junction bases: 12. This chain's CDR3 is CASSDYLRDRSYEQYF. The CDR3 nucleotides are TGTGCCAGCAGTGATTACCTCCGGGACAGGAGCTACGAGCAGTACTTC.

There are a few counts of this clonotype. The rearrangement uses TRBV18 and TRBJ1-1, with unresolved D. The CDR3 is 14 residues long. V was trimmed by 4 bases and J by 3 bases, leaving 12 bases between them. Germline V gives CDR1 KGHSH, CDR2 LQKENI. The chain's CDR3 is CASSLRTEYTEAFF. The CDR3 DNA sequence: TGTGCCAGCTCACTCCGGACGGAGTACACTGAAGCTTTCTTT.

The gene calls are TRBV20-1 and TRBJ2-1, with a tentative D call TRBD2 (5 bases). Trimming took 3 bases from V and 4 from J, leaving 13 bases between them. Germline values: CDR1 DFQATT, CDR2 SNEGSKA (reference sequence). This CDR3 contains 14 residues. The CDR3 sequence: CSASRAELYNEQFF. As DNA, the CDR3 is TGCAGTGCTAGCCGAGCGGAACTATACAATGAGCAGTTCTTC.

The sample holds many counts of this clonotype. This chain connects TRBV19 to TRBJ1-5; D is possibly TRBD1 (6 bases). Trimming left V 7 bases short and J 6 bases short, with 13 bases between. Germline values: CDR1 LNHDA, CDR2 SQIVND (reference sequence). CDR3 length: 13 residues. The CDR3 spells CASNYRAGQPQHF. In DNA form, the CDR3 reads TGTGCCAGTAACTACAGGGCAGGTCAGCCCCAGCATTTT.

This clonotype has just a few counts. The chain links TRBV19 to TRBJ2-7; D gene unclear. V was pared by 5 bases and J by 6 bases, with 14 bases between. Per the germline V gene, CDR1 is LNHDA and CDR2 is SQIVND (reference sequence). The CDR3 runs 13 residues. The CDR3 reads CASSSSTYVEQYF. CDR3 bases: TGTGCCAGTAGTTCGAGCACCTACGTCGAGCAGTACTTC. The whole variable domain, filled in from reference TRBV19 and TRBJ2-7, reads DGGITQSPKYLFRKEGQNVTLSCEQNLNHDAMYWYRQDPGQGLRLIYYSQIVNDFQKGDIAEGYSVSREKKESFPLTVTSAQKNPTAFYLCASSSSTYVEQYFGPGTRLTVT.

Here the CDR3 DNA reads TGCAGTGCTAGGTCGGCTAGCCTCGTTAATGAGCAGTTCTTC. Translation gives CSARSASLVNEQFF. The chain recombines TRBV20-1 with TRBJ2-1; D might be TRBD2 (5 bases). Trimming stripped 3 bases from V and 7 bases from J, with 16 bases between. The germline V gene encodes CDR1 DFQATT and CDR2 SNEGSKA (reference sequence). The CDR3 contains 14 residues.

This clonotype has just a few counts. The genes are TRBV18 and TRBJ2-3; 7 bases are shared with TRBD1. Germline V gene sequence: CDR1 KGHSH, CDR2 LQKENI. The CDR3 consists of 15 residues. The ends lost 3 bases at V and 1 base at J; junction bases unmatched: 4. DNA for the CDR3: TGTGCCAGCTCACCTCCCGGGACAGGCACAGATACGCAGTATTTT. This codes for CASSPPGTGTDTQYF. Full variable domain (remainder filled in from reference TRBV18 and TRBJ2-3): NAGVMQNPRHLVRRRGQEARLRCSPMKGHSHVYWYRQLPEEGLKFMVYLQKENIIDESGMPKERFSAEFPKEGPSILRIQQVVRGDSAAYFCASSPPGTGTDTQYFGPGTRLTVL.

In regard to this clonotype: Just one base apart from a much larger clone, this may be a read error. The chain recombines TRBV7-2 with TRBJ1-5; D unclear. The CDR3 totals 14 residues. Germline loops: CDR1 SGHTA, CDR2 FQGNSA. The DNA for the CDR3 is TGTGTCAGCAGCTTGGTGGGAGGCAATCAGCCCCAGCATTTT. It is translated as CVSSLVGGNQPQHF.

This clonotype occurred a few times. V is TRBV28 and J is TRBJ2-5; TRBD1 matches 12 bases. CDR1 and CDR2 from the germline V gene are MDHEN and SYDVKM. The CDR3 length is 17 residues. The V segment lost 5 bases and the J segment 2 bases; nucleotides outside the gene matches: 9. As DNA, the CDR3 is TGTGCCAGCAGTCCCCCATGGGACAGGGGGCTACAAGAGACCCAGTACTTC. It yields the protein CASSPPWDRGLQETQYF.

This clonotype was observed once. The V and J genes are TRBV7-7 and TRBJ2-2; 8 bases are shared with TRBD1. The ends lost 6 bases at V and 6 bases at J; junction bases unmatched: 6. Germline assignment: CDR1 SSHAT and CDR2 FNYEAQ (reference sequence). CDR3 length equals 14 residues. The CDR3 DNA is TGTGCCAGCAGACAAACAGGGGGATCCGGGGAGCTGTTTTTT. It translates to CASRQTGGSGELFF.

This clonotype was seen more than once but under ten times. The chain links TRBV7-2 to TRBJ2-7; 9 positions agree with TRBD1. After removal of 5 bases from V and 0 bases from J, the junction contained 8 bases not matched to a gene. The CDR3 length is 16 residues. The germline CDR1 and CDR2 sequences are SGHTA and FQGNSA. CDR3 coding DNA: TGTACCAGCAGCAGCAGCGGGACAGGGAACTCCTACGAGCAGTACTTC. Translation: CTSSSSGTGNSYEQYF.

The V call is TRBV11-1, the J call TRBJ2-2; D not certain. The CDR3 has 14 amino acids. Trimming left V 0 bases short and J 4 bases short, with 6 bases between. The germline V gene has CDR1 SGHAT and CDR2 FQDESV (reference sequence). DNA of the CDR3: TGTGCCAGCAGCTTAGCAGAATCCACCGGGGAGCTGTTTTTT. Translation gives CASSLAESTGELFF. The full variable domain, completed using reference TRBV11-1 and TRBJ2-2, is EAEVAQSPRYKITEKSQAVAFWCDPISGHATLYWYRQILGQGPELLVQFQDESVVDDSQLPKDRFSAERLKGVDSTLKIQPAELGDSAMYLCASSLAESTGELFFGEGSRLTVL.

The rearrangement joins TRBV3-1 to TRBJ1-1; TRBD1 matches at 8 bases. The CDR3 runs 13 residues. The V gene's germline CDR1 is LGHDT and CDR2 YNNKEL (reference sequence). The V and J ends lost 3 bases and 6 bases, in that order; junction bases with no gene match: 3. In DNA, the CDR3 is TGTGCCAGCAGCCAGGACAGGGTGGCTGAAGCTTTCTTT. This translates into CASSQDRVAEAFF.

Ten or more counts support this clonotype. The chain uses TRBV20-1 and TRBJ2-5; 10 nucleotides line up with TRBD2. Per germline, CDR1 DFQATT and CDR2 SNEGSKA (reference sequence). The V gene end was trimmed by 0 bases and the J gene end by 6 bases; junction bases not matched to a gene: 10. The CDR3 contains 16 residues. CDR3 DNA sequence: TGCAGTGCTAGAGATTCGAGCGGGGGGGATAGAAAGACCCAGTACTTC. Its protein product is CSARDSSGGDRKTQYF.

This clonotype turned up a few times. The V call is TRBV14, the J call TRBJ1-6; no firm D call. The CDR3 loop spans 13 amino acids. Trimming shortened V by 0 bases and J by 7 bases, and 4 bases separated the two germline ends. Germline assignment: CDR1 SGHDN and CDR2 FVKESK. The CDR3 region is CASSQDGNSPLHF. The CDR3 DNA sequence: TGTGCCAGCAGCCAAGATGGAAATTCACCCCTCCACTTT.

The chain joins TRBV5-1 to TRBJ2-1; 11 bases align to TRBD2. The germline V gene has CDR1 SGHRS and CDR2 YFSETQ. CDR3 length: 15 residues. V lost 4 bases to trimming and J lost 6 bases; unmatched junction nucleotides: 6. CDR3 protein: CASSPTSGGFNEQFF. The DNA of the CDR3 is TGCGCCAGCAGCCCAACTAGCGGGGGCTTCAATGAGCAGTTCTTC.

In this sample, this clonotype turned up many times. The DNA is left out, because the CDR3 cannot be placed on it with certainty; the CDR3 is given as TCRdb lists it. The gene calls are TRBV7-5 and TRBJ2-5; the table's D call, TRBD2, was not checked against the DNA. TRBV7-5 is shown as a pseudogene. Termini included, the CDR3 measures 17 amino acids. The CDR3 here is CISVSEAGLAGEETQYF.

This clonotype appeared many times. This rearrangement joins TRBV6-5 to TRBJ2-1; 10 bases fit TRBD2. Germline V gene sequence: CDR1 MNHEY, CDR2 SVGAGI. The CDR3 length is 18 residues. The J segment lost 1 base and the V segment lost 1 base, leaving 7 bases of the junction unmatched. CDR3 DNA: TGTGCCAGCAGTTACTGGTCGGTAGCGGGAGGATCCTACAATGAGCAGTTCTTC. Its protein product is CASSYWSVAGGSYNEQFF.

This CDR3 reads CASSLKGGAKNIQYF. The CDR3 region has the DNA TGTGCCAGCAGCTTAAAAGGGGGCGCCAAAAACATTCAGTACTTC. The J gene is TRBJ2-4, the V gene TRBV5-4; 7 bases agree with TRBD1. This CDR3 is 15 amino acids long. Trimming took 2 bases from V and 1 from J; bases not matched to a gene: 3. The V gene's germline CDR1 is SGHNT and CDR2 YYREEE (reference sequence).

The rearrangement uses TRBV20-1 and TRBJ2-7; 8 nucleotides line up with TRBD2. The CDR3 length is 15 residues. The germline V gene has CDR1 DFQATT and CDR2 SNEGSKA (reference sequence). The ends lost 1 base at V and 0 bases at J; junction bases unmatched: 5. CDR3 in amino acids: CSARGSGDISYEQYF. CDR3 nucleotide sequence: TGCAGTGCTAGAGGTAGCGGGGACATCTCCTACGAGCAGTACTTC.